In this sample, the clone carrying this TCR beta chain turned up a few times. The V gene lost 7 bases and the J gene lost 1 base, with 10 bases spanning the gap. The CDR3 sequence is 13 residues long. Germline V lookup: CDR1 SNHLY, CDR2 FYNNEI. The data originate from a study of blood T cell repertoires in COVID-19. About the study: The origin of the acute and convalescent COVID-19 samples was the United States, Italy and Spain. PBMCs, B-cell-depleted T cells, or T cells provided the cDNA or gDNA that made up the material.

As handled by the study authors: Amplification of reference gene primers was used by the study to estimate nucleated cell counts. The method was immunoSEQ multiplex PCR; TCRdb's version includes in-frame clones alone and lacks a portion of them. Clonal size and the V and J genes are those of that table, whereas D and trimming came from the DNA. The repertoire holds fewer than 120,000 clones, with almost 80% as singletons. The TCR originated in a woman of 80 years or more with active or convalescent COVID-19. V and J are TRBV2 and TRBJ2-5, with D perhaps TRBD2 (5 bases). Sequencing used peripheral blood. The CDR3 region is CASIRGSQETQYF. CDR3 bases: TGTGCCAGCATACGGGGATCCCAAGAGACCCAGTACTTC.